Listed here is a single T cell receptor (beta chain). What it binds is unknown. This CDR3 is also generated by other DNA sequences in the sample. The data were obtained in a study of shared clonotypes between healthy human individuals. For the study at large: Per-donor plates numbered three CD4 naive, three CD4 memory, two CD8 naive and one CD8 memory. Whole-study findings and limits: Donor clonotype sharing was expected to depend on sequencing depth. In this cohort, only blood was sampled, and tissue repertoires likely differ.

Data came from immunoSEQ multiplex PCR; TCRdb stores just in-frame clones and leaves some out. The data show some 2.4 million clones, with 93% seen just once and roughly 0.36% held by the top ten. Germline CDR1 MDHEN, CDR2 SYDVKM. J was trimmed by 1 base and V by 2 bases; bases with no gene match: 1. CDR3 length equals 14 residues. This clonotype originated in a man aged 18-30 years in good health. Some clones in this sample may be carry-over from other donors' samples. The rearrangement links TRBV28 to TRBJ2-5; 7 bases match TRBD2. The sequenced sample consisted of naive CD4+ T cells from PBMCs. This sample's subset: CD45RA+ positively selected. The chain's CDR3 is CASSLGGGQETQYF. In DNA, the CDR3 is TGTGCCAGCAGTTTAGGGGGGGGCCAAGAGACCCAGTACTTC.